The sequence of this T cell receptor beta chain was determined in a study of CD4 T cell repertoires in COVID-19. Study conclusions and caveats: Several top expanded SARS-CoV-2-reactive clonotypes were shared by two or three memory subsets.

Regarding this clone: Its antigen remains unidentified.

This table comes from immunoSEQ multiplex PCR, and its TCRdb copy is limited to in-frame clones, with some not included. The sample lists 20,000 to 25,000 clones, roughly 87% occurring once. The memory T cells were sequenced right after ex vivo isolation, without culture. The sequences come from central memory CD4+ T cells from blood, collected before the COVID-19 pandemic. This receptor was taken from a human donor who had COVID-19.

DNA for the CDR3: TGCAGCGTCTCACCCTCAGGGGGTTATGAGCAGTTCTTC. The encoded protein is CSVSPSGGYEQFF. The chain is built from TRBV29-1 and TRBJ2-1, with 7 positions matching TRBD1. CDR3 size: 13 residues. Trimming at V came to 6 bases and at J to 8 bases, leaving 10 bases not matched to a gene. CDR1 is SQVTM, CDR2 ANQGSEA, per germline.